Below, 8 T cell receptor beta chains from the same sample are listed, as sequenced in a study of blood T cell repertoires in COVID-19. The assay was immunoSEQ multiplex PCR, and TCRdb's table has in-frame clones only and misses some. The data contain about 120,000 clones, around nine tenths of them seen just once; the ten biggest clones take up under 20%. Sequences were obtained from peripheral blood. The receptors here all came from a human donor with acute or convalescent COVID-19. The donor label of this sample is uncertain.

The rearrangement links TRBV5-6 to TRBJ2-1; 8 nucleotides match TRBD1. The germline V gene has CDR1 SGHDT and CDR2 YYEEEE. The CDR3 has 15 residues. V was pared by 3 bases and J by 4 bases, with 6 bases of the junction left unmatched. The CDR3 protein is CASSSGTGPYNEQFF. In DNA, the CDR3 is TGTGCCAGCAGCTCGGGGACAGGCCCTTACAATGAGCAGTTCTTC.

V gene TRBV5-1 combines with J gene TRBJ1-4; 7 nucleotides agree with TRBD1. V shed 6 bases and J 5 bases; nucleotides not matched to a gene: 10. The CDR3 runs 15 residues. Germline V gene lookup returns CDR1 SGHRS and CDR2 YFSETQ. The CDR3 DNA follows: TGCGCCAGCACTTCTGGGGGGACAGAGAATGAAAAACTGTTTTTT. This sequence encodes CASTSGGTENEKLFF.

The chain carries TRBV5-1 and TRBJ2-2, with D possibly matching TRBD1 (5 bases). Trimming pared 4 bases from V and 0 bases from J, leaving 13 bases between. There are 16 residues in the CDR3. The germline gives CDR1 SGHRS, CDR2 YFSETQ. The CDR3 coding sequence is TGCGCCAGCAGCCCCCTGACAGAATCGAACACCGGGGAGCTGTTTTTT. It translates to CASSPLTESNTGELFF. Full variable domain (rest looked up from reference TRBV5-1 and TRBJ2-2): KAGVTQTPRYLIKTRGQQVTLSCSPISGHRSVSWYQQTPGQGLQFLFEYFSETQRNKGNFPGRFSGRQFSNSRSEMNVSTLELGDSALYLCASSPLTESNTGELFFGEGSRLTVL.

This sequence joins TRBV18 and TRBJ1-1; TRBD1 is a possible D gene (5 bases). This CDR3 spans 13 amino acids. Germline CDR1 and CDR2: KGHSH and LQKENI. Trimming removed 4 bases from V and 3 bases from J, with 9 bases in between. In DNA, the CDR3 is TGTGCCAGCTCACAAGACAGTTACACTGAAGCTTTCTTT. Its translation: CASSQDSYTEAFF.

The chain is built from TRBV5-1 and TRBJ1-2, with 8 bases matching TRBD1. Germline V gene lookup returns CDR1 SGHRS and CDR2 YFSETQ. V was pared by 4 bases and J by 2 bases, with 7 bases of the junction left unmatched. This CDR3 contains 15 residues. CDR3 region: CASSEGQGRNYGYTF. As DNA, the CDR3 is TGCGCCAGCAGCGAAGGACAGGGTAGAAACTATGGCTACACCTTC. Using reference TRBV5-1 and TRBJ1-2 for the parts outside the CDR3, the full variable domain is KAGVTQTPRYLIKTRGQQVTLSCSPISGHRSVSWYQQTPGQGLQFLFEYFSETQRNKGNFPGRFSGRQFSNSRSEMNVSTLELGDSALYLCASSEGQGRNYGYTFGSGTRLTVV.

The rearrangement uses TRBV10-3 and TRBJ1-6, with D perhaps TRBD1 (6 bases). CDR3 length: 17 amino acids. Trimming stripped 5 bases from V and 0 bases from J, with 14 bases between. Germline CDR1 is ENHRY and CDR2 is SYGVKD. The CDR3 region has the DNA TGTGCCATCAGTTCGGACAGCCAGAGCTCCTATAATTCACCCCTCCACTTT. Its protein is CAISSDSQSSYNSPLHF.

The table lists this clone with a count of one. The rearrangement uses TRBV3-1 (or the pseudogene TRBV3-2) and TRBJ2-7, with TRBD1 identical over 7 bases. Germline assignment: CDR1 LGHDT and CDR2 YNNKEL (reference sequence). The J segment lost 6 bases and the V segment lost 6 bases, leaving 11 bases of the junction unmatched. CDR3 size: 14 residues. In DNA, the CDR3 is TGTGCCAGCAGTGGGAGACAGGGTCTCTCCGAGCAGTACTTC. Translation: CASSGRQGLSEQYF.

In DNA, the CDR3 is TGTGCCAGCAGCTTAGGGGGCCCCTACGAGCAGTACTTC. Translating gives CASSLGGPYEQYF. The V gene is TRBV7-2, the J gene TRBJ2-7; the D gene is possibly TRBD1 (5 bases). The CDR3 loop spans 13 amino acids. With 1 base removed from V and 2 bases from J, the gap between germline ends came to 6 bases. Per the germline V gene, CDR1 is SGHTA and CDR2 is FQGNSA.